This entry lists 15 T cell receptor beta chains sequenced from one sample in a study of T cells in Graves' hyperthyroidism and ophthalmopathy. TCR beta CDR3 regions were amplified from RNA. The HTBI primer set served for first-round RT-PCR of the TCR CDR3. A single record per CDR3 protein comes from TCRdb applying MiXCR to the multiplex PCR reads. The data contain 100,000 to 140,000 distinct CDR3 sequences, about 15% of them singletons. The sequencing sample was made of blood. These receptors were obtained from a woman aged 45 to 65 with Graves' hyperthyroidism.

Notes on this clonotype: A read error may explain this, as a much larger clone is one base away. The V and J genes are TRBV12-3 or TRBV12-4 and TRBJ1-3; D unresolved. CDR3 size: 15 residues. The ends were cut back, 4 bases at V and 0 bases at J, with 10 bases in the middle. The CDR3 loop reads CASSSPIGSGNTIYF. CDR3 coding DNA: TGTGCCAGCAGTTCCCCGATAGGCTCTGGAAACACCATATATTTT.

This clonotype has a count of ten or more. The chain recombines TRBV6-2 or TRBV6-3 with TRBJ1-1; 9 positions match TRBD1. The CDR3 has 14 residues. CDR1 is MNHEY and CDR2 is SVGEGT in the germline V gene. J gave up 5 bases and V 2 bases, and 3 bases lay outside the gene matches. CDR3 sequence (DNA): TGTGCCAGCAGTTACACCGGGACAGGGACTGAAGCTTTCTTT. Residues: CASSYTGTGTEAFF.

This clonotype turned up a few times. The rearrangement uses TRBV27 and TRBJ2-2; D unclear. Germline CDR1 reads MNHEY; CDR2 reads SMNVEV (reference sequence). The V end lost 5 bases, the J end lost 7 bases, and 11 bases lay between the germline ends. The CDR3 runs 13 residues. CDR3 in DNA: TGTGCCAGCAGTCCAAGACTTGTCGGGGAGCTGTTTTTT. Amino acids: CASSPRLVGELFF.

This clonotype was observed at least ten times. CDR3 nucleotides: TGTGCCGGGACAGCGAACACTGAAGCTTTCTTT. Translation: CAGTANTEAFF. The J gene is TRBJ1-1, the V gene TRBV2, with 7 bases identical to TRBD1. CDR3 size: 11 residues. J lost 1 base, V lost 11 bases, and 1 base had no gene match. Germline V gives CDR1 SNHLY, CDR2 FYNNEI.

Many counts were recorded for this clonotype. The V gene is TRBV20-1, the J gene TRBJ2-1, with 7 bases matching TRBD1. Trimming at V came to 6 bases and at J to 4 bases, leaving 9 bases not matched to a gene. There are 14 residues in the CDR3. CDR1 is DFQATT, CDR2 SNEGSKA, per germline (reference sequence). The CDR3: CSAIGDRYYNEQFF. Written as DNA, the CDR3 is TGCAGTGCCATCGGGGACAGATATTACAATGAGCAGTTCTTC.

Many counts were recorded for this clonotype. The CDR3 sequence: CATSDGGYQPQHF. The CDR3 coding sequence is TGTGCCACCAGTGATGGCGGTTATCAGCCCCAGCATTTT. This rearrangement joins TRBV24-1 to TRBJ1-5; D is ambiguous. Deletions cut 3 bases from V and 5 bases from J, with 7 bases between. The germline CDR1 and CDR2 sequences are KGHDR and SFDVKD. The CDR3 loop spans 13 amino acids.

The genes are TRBV6-1 and TRBJ2-1, with D maybe TRBD1 (6 bases). CDR1 MNHNS and CDR2 SASEGT come from the germline V gene. Trimming removed 11 bases from V and 7 bases from J, with 15 bases in between. The CDR3 contains 12 residues. The CDR3 reads CAVGQSENEQFF. CDR3 nucleotides: TGTGCCGTAGGACAGTCGGAAAATGAGCAGTTCTTC.

This clonotype was seen more than once but under ten times. This likely comes from a read error, as the CDR3 has no conserved phenylalanine or tryptophan at its end. The rearrangement uses TRBV6-1 and TRBJ1-1, with a weak D call TRBD1 (6 bases). The CDR3 runs to 13 residues. Germline CDR1 is MNHNS and CDR2 is SASEGT. V was clipped by 6 bases and J by 1 base, with 9 bases between them. This CDR3 reads CASSGQPNTEAFL. Here the CDR3 DNA reads TGTGCCAGCAGCGGACAGCCGAACACTGAAGCTTTCCTT.

This clonotype was counted many times. The rearrangement joins TRBV20-1 to TRBJ2-1; tentatively, D is TRBD1 (5 bases). The germline CDR1 and CDR2 sequences are DFQATT and SNEGSKA (reference sequence). CDR3 size: 15 residues. Trimming took off 3 bases at V and 1 base at J, with 13 bases between the two ends. CDR3 nucleotides: TGCAGTGCTAGTAGGGGCGCCAGATCCTACAATGAGCAGTTCTTC. It codes for CSASRGARSYNEQFF.

This clonotype was counted at least ten times. The V gene is TRBV10-2, the J gene TRBJ2-3; 7 bases agree with TRBD2. V lost 5 bases to trimming and J lost 10 bases; unmatched junction nucleotides: 9. CDR1 WSHSY and CDR2 SAAADI come from the germline V gene. This CDR3 has 13 residues. The CDR3 coding sequence is TGCGCCAGCAGTCGACTAGCATGGGATCCGCAGTATTTT. Protein sequence: CASSRLAWDPQYF.

The table lists this clonotype with a few counts. The genes are TRBV6-2 or TRBV6-3 and TRBJ2-5, with D possibly being TRBD2 (6 bases). This CDR3 has 15 amino acids. The V and J ends lost 0 bases and 2 bases respectively, with 10 bases between them. Germline values: CDR1 MNHEY, CDR2 SVGEGT. The CDR3 loop is CASSYSWRGQETQYF. In DNA, the CDR3 is TGTGCCAGCAGTTACTCTTGGCGGGGACAAGAGACCCAGTACTTC.

The CDR3 protein is CASTAFGLNTEAFF. Here the CDR3 DNA reads TGTGCCAGCACTGCCTTTGGGCTCAACACTGAAGCTTTCTTT. The chain is built from TRBV6-1 and TRBJ1-1; D gene unclear. V dropped 7 bases and J dropped 2 bases, with 14 bases sitting between them. Germline lookup yields CDR1 MNHNS and CDR2 SASEGT. This CDR3 has 14 residues.

The table lists this clonotype with many counts. This chain links TRBV7-6 with TRBJ1-6; maybe TRBD1 (5 bases). The germline V and J ends were trimmed by 4 bases and 9 bases, with 22 bases remaining between them. CDR1 is SGHVS and CDR2 is FNYEAQ in the germline V gene. There are 17 residues in the CDR3. The CDR3 loop reads CASSSGTGYIAPSPLHF. The CDR3, as DNA: TGTGCCAGCAGCTCGGGGACGGGATACATTGCTCCTTCACCCCTCCACTTT.

This clonotype was detected many times. The chain links TRBV20-1 to TRBJ2-3; 14 nucleotides match TRBD2. Germline V gene data show CDR1 as DFQATT and CDR2 as SNEGSKA (reference sequence). J lost 7 bases, V lost 5 bases, and 5 bases had no gene match. The CDR3 is 14 residues long. In nucleotides, the CDR3 is TGCAGTGCTCCGACTAGCGGGAGGGGACATACGCAGTATTTT. It is translated as CSAPTSGRGHTQYF.

The chain has TRBV4-2 and TRBJ2-1; 10 positions match TRBD2. V gave up 1 base and J gave up 5 bases; unmatched junction bases: 2. The length of the CDR3 is 15 residues. Germline V lookup: CDR1 LGHNA, CDR2 YNFKEQ. The CDR3 loop reads CASSQVGTSDNEQFF. CDR3 coding DNA: TGTGCCAGCAGCCAAGTTGGGACTAGCGACAATGAGCAGTTCTTC.